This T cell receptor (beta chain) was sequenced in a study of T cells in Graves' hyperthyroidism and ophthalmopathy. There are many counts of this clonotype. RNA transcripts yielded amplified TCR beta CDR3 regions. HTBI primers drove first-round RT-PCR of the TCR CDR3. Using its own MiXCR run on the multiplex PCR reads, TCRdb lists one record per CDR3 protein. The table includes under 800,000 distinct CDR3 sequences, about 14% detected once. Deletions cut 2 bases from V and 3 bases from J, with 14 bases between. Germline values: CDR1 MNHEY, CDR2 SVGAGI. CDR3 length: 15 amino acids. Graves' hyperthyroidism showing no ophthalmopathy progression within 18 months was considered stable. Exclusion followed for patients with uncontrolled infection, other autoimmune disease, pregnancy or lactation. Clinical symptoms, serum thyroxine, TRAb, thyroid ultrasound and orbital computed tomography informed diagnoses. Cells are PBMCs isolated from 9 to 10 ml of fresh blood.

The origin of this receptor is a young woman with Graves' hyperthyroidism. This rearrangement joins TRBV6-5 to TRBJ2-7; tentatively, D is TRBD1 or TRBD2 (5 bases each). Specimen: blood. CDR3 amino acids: CASSYTGTVVYEQYF. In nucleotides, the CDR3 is TGTGCCAGCAGTTACACCGGGACGGTAGTCTACGAGCAGTACTTC.